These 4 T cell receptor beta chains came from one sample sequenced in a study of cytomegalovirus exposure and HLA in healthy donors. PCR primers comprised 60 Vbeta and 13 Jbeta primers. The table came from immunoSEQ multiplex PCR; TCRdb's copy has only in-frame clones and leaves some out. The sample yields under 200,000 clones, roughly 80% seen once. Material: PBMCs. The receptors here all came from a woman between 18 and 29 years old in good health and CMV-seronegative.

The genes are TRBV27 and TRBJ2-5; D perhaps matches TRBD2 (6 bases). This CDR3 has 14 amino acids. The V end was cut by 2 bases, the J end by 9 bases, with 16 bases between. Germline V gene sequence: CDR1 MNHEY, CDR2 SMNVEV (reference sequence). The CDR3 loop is CASSLGWDSGAQYF. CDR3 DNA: TGTGCCAGCAGTTTAGGTTGGGACTCGGGGGCCCAGTACTTC.

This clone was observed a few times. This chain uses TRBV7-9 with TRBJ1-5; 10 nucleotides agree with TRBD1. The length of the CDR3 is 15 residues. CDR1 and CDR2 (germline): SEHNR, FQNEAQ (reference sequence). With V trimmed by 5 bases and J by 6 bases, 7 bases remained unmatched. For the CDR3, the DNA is TGTGCCAGCAGCCCAGCCGGACAGGGGGTTCAGCCCCAGCATTTT. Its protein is CASSPAGQGVQPQHF.

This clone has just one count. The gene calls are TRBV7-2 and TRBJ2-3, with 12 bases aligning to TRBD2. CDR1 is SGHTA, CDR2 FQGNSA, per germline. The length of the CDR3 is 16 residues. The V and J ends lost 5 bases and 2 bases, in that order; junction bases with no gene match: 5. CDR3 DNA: TGTGCCAGCAGCCGAACTAGCGGGAGGTACACAGATACGCAGTATTTT. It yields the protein CASSRTSGRYTDTQYF.

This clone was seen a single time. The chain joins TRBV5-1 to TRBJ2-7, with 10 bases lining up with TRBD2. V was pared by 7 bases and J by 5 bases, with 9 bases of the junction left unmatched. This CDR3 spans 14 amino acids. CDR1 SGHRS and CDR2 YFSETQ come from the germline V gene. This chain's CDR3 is CASRAAGGPHEQYF. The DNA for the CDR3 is TGCGCCAGCCGTGCAGCGGGAGGGCCTCACGAGCAGTACTTC.